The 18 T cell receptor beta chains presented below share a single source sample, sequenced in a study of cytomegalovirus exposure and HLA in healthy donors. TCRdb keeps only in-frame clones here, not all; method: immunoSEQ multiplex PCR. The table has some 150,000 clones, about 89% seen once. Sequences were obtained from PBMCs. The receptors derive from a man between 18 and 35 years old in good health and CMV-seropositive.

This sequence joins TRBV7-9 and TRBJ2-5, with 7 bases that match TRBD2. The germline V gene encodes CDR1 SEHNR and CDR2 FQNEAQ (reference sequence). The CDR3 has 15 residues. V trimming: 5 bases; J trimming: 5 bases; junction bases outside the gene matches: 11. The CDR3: CASSPREGPGETQYF. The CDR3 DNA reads TGTGCCAGCAGCCCCAGGGAGGGGCCGGGGGAGACCCAGTACTTC.

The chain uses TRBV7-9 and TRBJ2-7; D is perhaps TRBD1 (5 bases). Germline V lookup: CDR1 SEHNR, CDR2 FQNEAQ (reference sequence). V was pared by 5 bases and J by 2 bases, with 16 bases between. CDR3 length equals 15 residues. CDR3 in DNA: TGTGCCAGCAGCCCCAGACAGAACCCAACCTACGAGCAGTACTTC. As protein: CASSPRQNPTYEQYF.

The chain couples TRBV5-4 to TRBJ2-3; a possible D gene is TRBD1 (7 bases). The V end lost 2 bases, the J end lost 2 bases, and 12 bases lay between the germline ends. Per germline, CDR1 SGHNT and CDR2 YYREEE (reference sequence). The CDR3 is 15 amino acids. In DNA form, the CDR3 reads TGTGCCAGCAGCTTTGCAGGGGGGTCCACAGATACGCAGTATTTT. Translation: CASSFAGGSTDTQYF.

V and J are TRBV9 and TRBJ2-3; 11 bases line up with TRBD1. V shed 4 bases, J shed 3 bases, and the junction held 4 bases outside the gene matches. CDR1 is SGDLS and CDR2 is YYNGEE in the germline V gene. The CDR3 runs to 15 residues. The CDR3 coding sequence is TGTGCCAGCAGCACGGACAGGGGGCTTACAGATACGCAGTATTTT. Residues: CASSTDRGLTDTQYF.

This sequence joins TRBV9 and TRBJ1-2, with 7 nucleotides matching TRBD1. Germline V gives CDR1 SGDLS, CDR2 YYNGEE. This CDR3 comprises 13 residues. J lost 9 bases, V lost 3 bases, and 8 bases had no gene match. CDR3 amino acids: CASSATRQGRYTF. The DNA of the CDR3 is TGTGCCAGCAGCGCCACCCGACAGGGTCGCTACACCTTC.

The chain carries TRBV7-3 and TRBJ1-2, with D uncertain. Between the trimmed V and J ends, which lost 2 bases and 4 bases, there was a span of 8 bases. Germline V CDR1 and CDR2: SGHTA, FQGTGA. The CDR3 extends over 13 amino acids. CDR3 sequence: CASSLPSGYGYTF. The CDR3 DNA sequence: TGTGCCAGCAGCTTACCGAGCGGCTATGGCTACACCTTC.

The CDR3 DNA reads as TGTGCCAGCAGTCAGCGTTTAGGGGGAGTTAACACTGAAGCTTTCTTT. Translating it yields CASSQRLGGVNTEAFF. This chain connects TRBV27 to TRBJ1-1; D possibly corresponds to TRBD1 (6 bases). Germline V gives CDR1 MNHEY, CDR2 SMNVEV (reference sequence). With 5 bases removed from V and 2 bases from J, the gap between germline ends came to 18 bases. This CDR3 is built from 16 residues.

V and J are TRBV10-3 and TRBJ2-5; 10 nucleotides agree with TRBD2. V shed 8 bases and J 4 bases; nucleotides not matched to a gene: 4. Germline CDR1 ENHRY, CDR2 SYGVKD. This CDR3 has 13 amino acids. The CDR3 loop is CAISSGRGETQYF. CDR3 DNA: TGTGCCATCTCTAGCGGGAGAGGAGAGACCCAGTACTTC.

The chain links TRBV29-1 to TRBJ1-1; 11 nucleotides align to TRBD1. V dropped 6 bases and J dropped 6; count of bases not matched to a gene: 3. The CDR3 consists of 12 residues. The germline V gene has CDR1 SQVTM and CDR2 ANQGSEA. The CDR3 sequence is CSVWDRGAEAFF. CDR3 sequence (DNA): TGCAGCGTATGGGACAGGGGGGCTGAAGCTTTCTTT.

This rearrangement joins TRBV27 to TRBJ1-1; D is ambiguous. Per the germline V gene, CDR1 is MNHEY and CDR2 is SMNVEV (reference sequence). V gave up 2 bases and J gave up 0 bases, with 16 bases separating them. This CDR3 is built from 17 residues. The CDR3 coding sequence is TGTGCCAGCAGTTTAAACAGAATGGTATGGATGAACACTGAAGCTTTCTTT. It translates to CASSLNRMVWMNTEAFF.

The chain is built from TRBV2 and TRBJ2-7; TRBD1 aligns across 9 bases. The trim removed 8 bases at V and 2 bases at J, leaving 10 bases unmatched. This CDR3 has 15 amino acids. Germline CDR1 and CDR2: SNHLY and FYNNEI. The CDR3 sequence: CASQHPGQGTYEQYF. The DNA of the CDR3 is TGTGCCAGCCAACATCCGGGACAGGGTACCTACGAGCAGTACTTC.

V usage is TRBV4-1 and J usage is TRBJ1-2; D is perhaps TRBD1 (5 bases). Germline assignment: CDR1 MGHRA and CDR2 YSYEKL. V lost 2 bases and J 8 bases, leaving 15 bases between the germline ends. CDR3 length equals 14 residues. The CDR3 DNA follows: TGCGCCAGCAGCCAAAGGACTCCCGGGGGGGGCTACACCTTC. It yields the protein CASSQRTPGGGYTF.

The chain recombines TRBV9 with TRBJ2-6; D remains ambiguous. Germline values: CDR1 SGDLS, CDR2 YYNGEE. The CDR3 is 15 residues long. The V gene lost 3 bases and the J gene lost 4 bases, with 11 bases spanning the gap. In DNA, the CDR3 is TGTGCCAGCAGCGAAGCTCCTAAGGGGGCCAACGTCCTGACTTTC. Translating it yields CASSEAPKGANVLTF. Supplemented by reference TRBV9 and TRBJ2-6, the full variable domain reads DSGVTQTPKHLITATGQRVTLRCSPRSGDLSVYWYQQSLDQGLQFLIQYYNGEERAKGNILERFSAQQFPDLHSELNLSSLELGDSALYFCASSEAPKGANVLTFGAGSRLTVL.

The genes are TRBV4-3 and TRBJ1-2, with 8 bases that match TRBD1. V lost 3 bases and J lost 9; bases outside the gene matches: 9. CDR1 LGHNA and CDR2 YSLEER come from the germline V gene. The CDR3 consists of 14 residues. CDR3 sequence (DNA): TGCGCCAGCAGCCATACAGGGGGTCCCCTTAGCTACACCTTC. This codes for CASSHTGGPLSYTF.

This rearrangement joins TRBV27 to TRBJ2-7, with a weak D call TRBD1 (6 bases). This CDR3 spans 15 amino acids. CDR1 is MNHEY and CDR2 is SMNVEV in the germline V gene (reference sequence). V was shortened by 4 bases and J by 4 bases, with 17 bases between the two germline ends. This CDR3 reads CASSSPQGLVYEQYF. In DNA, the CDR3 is TGTGCCAGCAGTTCCCCCCAGGGGTTGGTTTACGAGCAGTACTTC.

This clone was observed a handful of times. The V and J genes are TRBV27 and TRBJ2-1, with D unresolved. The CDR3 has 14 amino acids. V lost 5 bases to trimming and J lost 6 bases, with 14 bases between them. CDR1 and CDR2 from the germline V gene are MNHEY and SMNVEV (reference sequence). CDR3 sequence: CASSISLLGNEQFF. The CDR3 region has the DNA TGTGCCAGCAGTATCTCTCTCCTAGGCAATGAGCAGTTCTTC.

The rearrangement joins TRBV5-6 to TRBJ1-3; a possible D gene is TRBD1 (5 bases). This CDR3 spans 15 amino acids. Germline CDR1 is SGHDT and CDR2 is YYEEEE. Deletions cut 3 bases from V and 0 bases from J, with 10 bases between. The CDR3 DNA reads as TGTGCCAGCAGCTCGCAGGACACCTCTGGAAACACCATATATTTT. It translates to CASSSQDTSGNTIYF. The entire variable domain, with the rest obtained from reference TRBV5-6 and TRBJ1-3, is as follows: DAGVTQSPTHLIKTRGQQVTLRCSPKSGHDTVSWYQQALGQGPQFIFQYYEEEERQRGNFPDRFSGHQFPNYSSELNVNALLLGDSALYLCASSSQDTSGNTIYFGEGSWLTVV.

CDR3 loop: CASSEGKGGGNTIYF. The CDR3 region has the DNA TGTGCCAGCAGTGAAGGAAAGGGAGGGGGAAACACCATATATTTT. The rearrangement joins TRBV2 to TRBJ1-3; no firm D call. Trimming took off 1 base at V and 4 bases at J, with 11 bases between the two ends. CDR1 and CDR2 from the germline V gene are SNHLY and FYNNEI. The CDR3 is 15 residues long.